This record concerns one T cell receptor beta chain sequence. Its recognized antigen is unknown. No clone much larger than this one lies a single base away; base qualities are absent. These data originate in a study of PD-L1 blockade in urothelial cancer (dated by TCRdb to the late 2010s). Concerning the study at large: All patients started therapy at some point between 2014 and 2016 and received atezolizumab 1,200 mg intravenously every 3 weeks. About 85% of the roughly 29 patients were males with bladder-origin urothelial cancer, and about two thirds of the roughly 30 reported a prior smoking history. An ECOG performance status of 0 or 1 was recorded for the patients, and 0 to 3 prior chemotherapy regimens had been received by the patients. Blood samples were analyzed 3 weeks after the start of treatment (second dose) and 6 weeks after the start of treatment. Blood samples yielded a median of 141,255 T cells and more than 80,000 unique TCRs, with median clonality 0.080. The study was an exploratory multi-omic analysis of somatic, immune and clinical correlates of response to PD-L1 blockade with atezolizumab in urothelial cancer. TCR sequencing covered pretreatment tumor samples and matched, serially collected peripheral blood taken before and after atezolizumab treatment. Durable clinical benefit was defined as progression-free survival longer than 6 months, and TCR features were also tested against progression-free and overall survival. Whole exome sequencing and RNA sequencing of pretreatment tumors were performed alongside TCR sequencing in the same patients. Eight or nine patients reached durable clinical benefit, while some 19 patients did not. Twenty-nine patients had pretreatment blood TCR-seq, some 25 had at least one posttreatment blood collection, and some 25 had tumor TCR-seq. Results and caveats for the whole study, not just this receptor: Among patients with durable benefit, tumor-associated TCR clones showed greater expansion in peripheral blood 3 weeks after treatment started (n of about 21, p = 0.022). Because the sample size was small (n ≈ 27) and many exploratory analyses were performed, the results are intended to be hypothesis-generating. Improved progression-free and overall survival was associated with having pretreatment peripheral blood TCR clonality below the median.

The cohort comprised approximately 30 patients with locally advanced or metastatic urothelial carcinoma treated at Memorial Sloan Kettering on a trial protocol. Peripheral blood mononuclear cells were collected pretreatment and during treatment, with between 1 and 8 total time points per patient. The Qiagen DNeasy Blood extraction kit was used to purify genomic DNA from total PBMCs and tumor samples. PBMCs were collected pretreatment and during treatment and were isolated and stored as previously described. Synthetic TCR analog templates were spiked into each PCR so that absolute template abundance could be estimated from read counts. TCRbeta CDR3 regions were amplified from genomic DNA with bias-controlled V and J gene primers using the immunoSEQ assay. Rearranged TCRbeta segments were sequenced at approximately 20X coverage. The paper's processing steps were these. Sequencing errors were corrected by clustering and CDR3s were annotated against IMGT to assign V, D and J genes. Downstream analyses used only productive TCRbeta rearrangements, leaving out any out-of-frame or stop-codon sequences. Clonality was computed as one minus Shannon entropy normalized by the log of the number of unique productive sequences. Fisher's exact test with Benjamini-Hochberg correction, at a threshold of adjusted p below 0.01, was used to find clones that differed between time points or between blood and tumor. TCRdb limited this immuneACCESS table to in-frame rearrangements with V and J called. A share of clones is missing; checked studies link under half to unresolved V genes, and the rest is unexplained. Clone size and the V and J calls come from that table; the DNA yielded D and trimming. The sample data list about 50,000 clones, and approximately 90% of these were observed just once. The ten biggest clones cover roughly 8.2% of the sample.

The sequencing here drew on PBMCs, taken around atezolizumab (anti-PD-L1) treatment. This clonotype was sampled from a man aged 60 to 75 with urothelial cancer.

The nucleotides read TGTGCCAGCAGCTTAGGGGGGCCCAACGAGCAGTACTTC. Translated, this is CASSLGGPNEQYF. The chain was built from TRBV7-2 and TRBJ2-7, and TRBD1 may be the D gene, going by 6 matching bases. CDR1 and CDR2, per the germline V gene, are SGHTA and FQGNSA. V gives up 1 base and J gives up 5 bases, and the segment between their germline ends measures 9 bases. The CDR3 sequence holds 13 residues, the cysteine and phenylalanine included. CDR3 DNA is the only sequence kept; it has 39 bases, read in frame from the first base.